A single sample gave rise to the 10 T cell receptor beta chains below, sequenced in a study of neurological immune-mediated disorders. A single record per CDR3 protein comes from TCRdb applying MiXCR to the 5' RACE reads. Of about 53,000 distinct CDR3 sequences in the sample, 3.5% are singletons; the top ten hold 2.5% to 4%. The sample was PBMCs. These TCRs come from a woman aged 25-40 years with multiple sclerosis.

This clonotype was counted many times. The CDR3 protein is CASSPGLSYEQYF. CDR3 in DNA: TGTGCCAGCAGCCCGGGGCTTTCCTACGAGCAGTACTTC. The genes are TRBV5-5 and TRBJ2-7; D could derive from TRBD1 or TRBD2 (5 bases each). This CDR3 has 13 residues. Germline-derived CDR1 and CDR2 are SGHKS and YYEKEE (reference sequence). Trimming stripped 4 bases from V and 1 base from J, with 9 bases between.

This clonotype was found many times. The chain couples TRBV20-1 to TRBJ2-3; 9 positions match TRBD1. CDR3 length: 12 amino acids. The V gene's germline CDR1 is DFQATT and CDR2 SNEGSKA (reference sequence). The V segment lost 6 bases and the J segment 6 bases; nucleotides outside the gene matches: 4. Here the CDR3 reads CSARTGVDTQYF. DNA for the CDR3: TGCAGTGCAAGGACAGGGGTGGATACGCAGTATTTT.

This clonotype was detected many times. The chain recombines TRBV7-2 with TRBJ1-5; 7 bases map to TRBD1. The CDR3 consists of 15 residues. V was clipped by 7 bases and J by 7 bases; unmatched bases: 13. Germline CDR1 and CDR2: SGHTA and FQGNSA. Here the CDR3 reads CASTSEGAQGQPQHF. CDR3 DNA: TGTGCCAGCACTAGCGAGGGGGCGCAAGGACAGCCCCAGCATTTT.

This clonotype was counted ten times or more. The chain carries TRBV5-5 and TRBJ1-2; D unclear. Trimming removed 0 bases from V and 6 bases from J, with 15 bases in between. This CDR3 contains 15 residues. Germline lookup yields CDR1 SGHKS and CDR2 YYEKEE (reference sequence). The CDR3 sequence is CASSLGRTWVDGYTF. DNA of the CDR3: TGTGCCAGCAGCTTGGGAAGGACCTGGGTCGATGGCTACACCTTC.

A few counts support this clonotype. The rearrangement joins TRBV9 to TRBJ2-2, with D unclear. V was pared by 0 bases and J by 6 bases, with 3 bases between. The CDR3 runs to 12 residues. Germline CDR1 and CDR2: SGDLS and YYNGEE. As DNA, the CDR3 is TGTGCCAGCAGCGTAGAACCCGGGGAGCTGTTTTTT. Its protein product is CASSVEPGELFF. The complete variable domain, with remaining parts taken from reference TRBV9 and TRBJ2-2, reads DSGVTQTPKHLITATGQRVTLRCSPRSGDLSVYWYQQSLDQGLQFLIQYYNGEERAKGNILERFSAQQFPDLHSELNLSSLELGDSALYFCASSVEPGELFFGEGSRLTVL.

This clonotype was detected ten times or more. V usage is TRBV5-1 and J usage is TRBJ1-4, with D unresolved. CDR3 length: 14 residues. Trimming removed 4 bases at V and 0 bases at J, with 7 bases between. CDR1 is SGHRS and CDR2 is YFSETQ in the germline V gene. The CDR3 DNA reads as TGCGCCAGCAGCATGGAGGCAACTAATGAAAAACTGTTTTTT. It yields the protein CASSMEATNEKLFF.

This clonotype has ten or more counts. V is TRBV10-2 and J is TRBJ1-1, with D tentatively TRBD1 (5 bases). This CDR3 has 11 amino acids. Trimming shortened V by 6 bases and J by 6 bases, and 8 bases separated the two germline ends. Per germline, CDR1 WSHSY and CDR2 SAAADI. CDR3 loop: CASRQDSEAFF. The CDR3 nucleotides read TGCGCCAGCAGACAGGACTCTGAAGCTTTCTTT.

The sample holds many counts of this clonotype. CDR3 in DNA: TGTGCCAGCAGCTTAGATCAGGCGGGGACAAGAAGAGAGACCCAGTACTTC. Amino acids: CASSLDQAGTRRETQYF. The chain employs TRBV11-2 and TRBJ2-5, with D tentatively TRBD1 or TRBD2 (6 bases each). The CDR3 is 17 amino acids. The germline V gene encodes CDR1 SGHAT and CDR2 FQNNGV. The germline V and J ends were trimmed by 0 bases and 4 bases, with 18 bases remaining between them.

This clonotype was counted at least ten times. CDR3 in DNA: TGTGCCAGCAGCCCCGGGGGGGTCCTCACTTACGAGCAGTACTTC. Encoded protein: CASSPGGVLTYEQYF. This chain joins TRBV7-2 and TRBJ2-7; 8 bases are shared with TRBD2. The V gene end was trimmed by 5 bases and the J gene end by 4 bases; junction bases not matched to a gene: 10. Per germline, CDR1 SGHTA and CDR2 FQGNSA. CDR3 length equals 15 residues.

This clonotype was observed at least ten times. The chain has TRBV5-6 and TRBJ2-7; D not certain. Germline lookup yields CDR1 SGHDT and CDR2 YYEEEE. Trimming took 2 bases from V and 1 from J, leaving 10 bases between them. This CDR3 comprises 14 residues. CDR3 protein: CASSFPKGSYEQYF. CDR3 DNA sequence: TGTGCCAGCAGCTTTCCGAAAGGGTCCTACGAGCAGTACTTC.